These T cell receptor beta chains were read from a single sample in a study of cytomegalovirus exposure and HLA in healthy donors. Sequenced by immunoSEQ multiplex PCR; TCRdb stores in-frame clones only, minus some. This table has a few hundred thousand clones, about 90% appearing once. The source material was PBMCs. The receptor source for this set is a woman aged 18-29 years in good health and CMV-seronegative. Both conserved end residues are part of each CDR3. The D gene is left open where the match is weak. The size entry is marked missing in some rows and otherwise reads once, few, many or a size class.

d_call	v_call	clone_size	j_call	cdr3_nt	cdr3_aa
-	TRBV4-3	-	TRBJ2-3	TGCGCCAGCAGCCAAGATTTCCCCCTAGGTAGGGGGACAGATACGCAGTATTTT	CASSQDFPLGRGTDTQYF
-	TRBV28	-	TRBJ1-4	TGTGCCAGCAGTTTGTCTGGGGACTGGGAAAAACTGTTTTTT	CASSLSGDWEKLFF
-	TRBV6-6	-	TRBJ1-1	TGTGCCAGCATTGCAGAGACAGTGAACACTGAAGCTTTCTTT	CASIAETVNTEAFF
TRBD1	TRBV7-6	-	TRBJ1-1	TGTGCCAGCAGCTCCTGGACAGGGGGCGCTGATGAAGCTTTCTTT	CASSSWTGGADEAFF
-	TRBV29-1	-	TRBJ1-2	TGCAGCGTTGAAGAGGGGGCGACCTATGGCTACACCTTC	CSVEEGATYGYTF
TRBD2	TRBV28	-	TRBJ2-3	TGTGCCAGCAGCGGGAGGGGTTACACAGATACGCAGTATTTT	CASSGRGYTDTQYF
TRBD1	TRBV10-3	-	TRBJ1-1	TGTGCCATCAGGGGGACAGGCCAACCCCAAGCTTTCTTT	CAIRGTGQPQAFF
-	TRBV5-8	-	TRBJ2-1	TGTGCCAGCAGCTTGGCTGTATACAATGAGCAGTTCTTC	CASSLAVYNEQFF
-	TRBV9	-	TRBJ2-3	TGTGCCAGCAGCGTTCAGAGCGCAGATACGCAGTATTTT	CASSVQSADTQYF
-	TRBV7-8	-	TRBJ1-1	TGTGCCAGCAGCTTAGGAGAGGGGAACACTGAAGCTTTCTTT	CASSLGEGNTEAFF
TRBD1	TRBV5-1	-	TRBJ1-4	TGCGCCAGCAGCTGGGGACAGAATAATGAAAAACTGTTTTTT	CASSWGQNNEKLFF
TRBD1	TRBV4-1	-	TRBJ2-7	TGCGCCAGCAGCCAACCGGGGACAGGGTCTTTTAACGAGCAGTACTTC	CASSQPGTGSFNEQYF
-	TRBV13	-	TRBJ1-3	TGTGCCAGCAAGTCCGGCCCCAGGGTTGACACCATATATTTT	CASKSGPRVDTIYF
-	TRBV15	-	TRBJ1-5	TGTGCCACCAGCAGAGACAGAAACAATCAGCCCCAGCATTTT	CATSRDRNNQPQHF
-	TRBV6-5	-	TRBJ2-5	TGTGCCAGCAGTTACTCTCCTAGCCAAGAGACCCAGTACTTC	CASSYSPSQETQYF
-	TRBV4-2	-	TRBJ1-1	TGTGCCAGCAGCCGCAAGGGGGGGCGTTGGTCGAACACTGAAGCTTTCTTT	CASSRKGGRWSNTEAFF
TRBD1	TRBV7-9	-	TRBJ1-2	TGTGCCAGCAGCCCAGGACAGGGCTATGGCTACACCTTC	CASSPGQGYGYTF
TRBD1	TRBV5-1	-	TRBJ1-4	TGCGCCAGCAGCTTGGCGACAGGGGGTAATGAAAAACTGTTTTTT	CASSLATGGNEKLFF
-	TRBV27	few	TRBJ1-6	TGTGCCAGCACCCCACACAGGGCCTTGGATTCACCCCTCCACTTT	CASTPHRALDSPLHF
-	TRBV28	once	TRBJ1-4	TGTGCCAGCAGACCATTAGGGGGTGGTGAAAAACTGTTTTTT	CASRPLGGGEKLFF
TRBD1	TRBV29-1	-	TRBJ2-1	TGCAGCGTTGAAAGTGGTGGACAGGACGTATACAATGAGCAGTTCTTC	CSVESGGQDVYNEQFF
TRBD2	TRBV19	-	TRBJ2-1	TGTGCCAGTAGCGACCTAGCGGGGGGGTTCAATGAGCAGTTCTTC	CASSDLAGGFNEQFF
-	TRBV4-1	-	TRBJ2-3	TGCGCCAGCAGCCAGTTACTAAGCACAGATACGCAGTATTTT	CASSQLLSTDTQYF
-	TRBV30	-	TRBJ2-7	TGTGCCTCCAACACCCGACAGAAAAATAACTACGAGCAGTACTTC	CASNTRQKNNYEQYF
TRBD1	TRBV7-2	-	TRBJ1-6	TGTGCCAGCAGCCCGGACAGGGGAGGTTCACCCCTCCACTTT	CASSPDRGGSPLHF
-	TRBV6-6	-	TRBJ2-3	TGTGCCAGCACCATGGGGGCAGGACGGAGAGATACGCAGTATTTT	CASTMGAGRRDTQYF
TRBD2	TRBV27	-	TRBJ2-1	TGTGCCAGCAGAGATAGCGGGGTCTATGAGCAGTTCTTC	CASRDSGVYEQFF
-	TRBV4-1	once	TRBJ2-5	TGCGCCAGCAGCCAAGCTCCGACAGCCCAAGAGACCCAGTACTTC	CASSQAPTAQETQYF
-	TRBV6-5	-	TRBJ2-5	TGTGCCAGCAGTTACTCGAAAAGGGGAAGGGAGACCCAGTACTTC	CASSYSKRGRETQYF
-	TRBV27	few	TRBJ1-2	TGTGCCAGCTATCCCCTCGGCAGGGCGAACTATGGCTACACCTTC	CASYPLGRANYGYTF
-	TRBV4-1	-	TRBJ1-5	TGCGCCAGCAGCCCGCGGACAGAAACTAATCAGCCCCAGCATTTT	CASSPRTETNQPQHF
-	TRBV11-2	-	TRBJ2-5	TGTGCCAGCAGCTTAACAGGGAACCAAGAGACCCAGTACTTC	CASSLTGNQETQYF
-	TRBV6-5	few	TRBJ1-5	TGTGCCAGCAGTTACTCTTCCCCCGGAGATCAGCCCCAGCATTTT	CASSYSSPGDQPQHF
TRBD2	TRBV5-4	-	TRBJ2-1	TGTGCCAGCAGCTTCCTAGCGGGTTTCGTAAACGGTGAGCAGTTCTTC	CASSFLAGFVNGEQFF
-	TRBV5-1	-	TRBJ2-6	TGCGCCAGCAGCGCCACTTCTGGGGCCAACGTCCTGACTTTC	CASSATSGANVLTF
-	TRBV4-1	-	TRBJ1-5	TGCGCCAGCAGCCAAGACAGGGCGTTGACTAATCAGCCCCAGCATTTT	CASSQDRALTNQPQHF
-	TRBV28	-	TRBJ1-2	TGTGCCAGCAGTTCAGTTCGCGGGACTCTTGGCTACACCTTC	CASSSVRGTLGYTF
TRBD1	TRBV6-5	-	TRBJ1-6	TGTGCCAGCAGTTACCGACAGGGCAATTCACCCCTCCACTTT	CASSYRQGNSPLHF
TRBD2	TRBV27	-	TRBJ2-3	TGTGCCAGCAGTTTTCTAGCGGAGAACACAGATACGCAGTATTTT	CASSFLAENTDTQYF
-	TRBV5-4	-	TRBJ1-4	TGTGCCAGCAGCCGGGGGGGCGCTAATGAAAAACTGTTTTTT	CASSRGGANEKLFF
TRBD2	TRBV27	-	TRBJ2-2	TGTGCCAGCAGTTATTTCGGGGGGACCGGGGAGCTGTTTTTT	CASSYFGGTGELFF